The 17 T cell receptor beta chains in this list originate from one sample, sequenced in a study of cytomegalovirus exposure and HLA in healthy donors. Primers for the PCR totalled 60 Vbeta and 13 Jbeta. Generated by immunoSEQ multiplex PCR, the TCRdb table keeps only in-frame clones and is missing some. The sample carries some 81,000 clones, around 72% recorded once. Sample: PBMCs. These TCRs come from a middle-aged woman in good health and CMV-seropositive.

The V call is TRBV7-8, the J call TRBJ2-5; TRBD2 is a possible D gene (5 bases). This CDR3 spans 13 amino acids. Germline V gene data show CDR1 as SGHVS and CDR2 as FQNEAQ. V lost 3 bases and J 2 bases, leaving 7 bases between the germline ends. CDR3 bases: TGTGCCAGCAGCTTTGGACTTCAAGAGACCCAGTACTTC. Protein sequence: CASSFGLQETQYF. Based on the CDR3 plus reference TRBV7-8 and TRBJ2-5, the full variable domain is GAGVSQSPRYKVAKRGQDVALRCDPISGHVSLFWYQQALGQGPEFLTYFQNEAQLDKSGLPSDRFFAERPEGSVSTLKIQRTQQEDSAVYLCASSFGLQETQYFGPGTRLLVL.

This chain uses TRBV5-1 with TRBJ2-7, with TRBD1 matching over 7 bases. J was trimmed by 5 bases and V by 6 bases; bases with no gene match: 14. The germline V gene encodes CDR1 SGHRS and CDR2 YFSETQ. The CDR3 is made up of 15 amino acids. As DNA, the CDR3 is TGCGCCAGCACCCAACCCGGACAGGTGGGCGACGAGCAGTACTTC. Its protein product is CASTQPGQVGDEQYF.

The chain joins TRBV2 to TRBJ1-1; D is unclear. Germline CDR1 and CDR2: SNHLY and FYNNEI. The CDR3 length is 12 residues. The V gene lost 6 bases and the J gene lost 3 bases, with 8 bases spanning the gap. CDR3 bases: TGTGCCAGCAGCCCAGGTTACACTGAAGCTTTCTTT. Residues: CASSPGYTEAFF.

This chain connects TRBV4-1 to TRBJ1-4; no definite D call. The germline gives CDR1 MGHRA, CDR2 YSYEKL. The V and J ends lost 0 bases and 7 bases respectively, with 15 bases between them. There are 16 residues in the CDR3. CDR3 loop: CASSQDRGSWGEKLFF. The CDR3 nucleotides read TGCGCCAGCAGCCAAGATCGAGGGAGTTGGGGTGAAAAACTGTTTTTT.

The chain couples TRBV25-1 to TRBJ1-4, with D unclear. V was shortened by 1 base and J by 4 bases, with 7 bases between the two germline ends. This CDR3 has 14 amino acids. CDR1 is MGHDK, CDR2 SYGVNS, per germline. The CDR3 DNA is TGTGCCAGCAGTGAATTTGCCGGTAATGAAAAACTGTTTTTT. Translated: CASSEFAGNEKLFF.

This clone was detected once. The chain couples TRBV4-3 to TRBJ2-3; D may be TRBD1 (5 bases). CDR1 is LGHNA and CDR2 is YSLEER in the germline V gene. V lost 1 base to trimming and J lost 3 bases, with 8 bases between them. CDR3 length: 14 amino acids. The DNA for the CDR3 is TGCGCCAGCAGCCAAGCCCAGGGAACAGATACGCAGTATTTT. This codes for CASSQAQGTDTQYF.

This rearrangement joins TRBV5-1 to TRBJ1-2, with D unclear. Deletions cut 0 bases from V and 6 bases from J, with 15 bases between. This CDR3 is 15 amino acids long. The V gene's germline CDR1 is SGHRS and CDR2 YFSETQ. CDR3 region: CASSLAAGINDGYTF. In nucleotides, the CDR3 is TGCGCCAGCAGCTTGGCGGCGGGCATCAACGATGGCTACACCTTC. The full variable domain, in which reference TRBV5-1 and TRBJ1-2 provide the parts outside the CDR3, is KAGVTQTPRYLIKTRGQQVTLSCSPISGHRSVSWYQQTPGQGLQFLFEYFSETQRNKGNFPGRFSGRQFSNSRSEMNVSTLELGDSALYLCASSLAAGINDGYTFGSGTRLTVV.

V usage is TRBV30 and J usage is TRBJ1-2; 12 bases map to TRBD1. From germline, CDR1 is GTSNPN and CDR2 SVGIG (reference sequence). The trim removed 2 bases at V and 0 bases at J, leaving 16 bases unmatched. CDR3 length equals 20 residues. CDR3 DNA: TGTGCCTGGAGTTCGGGACAGGGGGCGCCGGAAACCGAGGCTAACTATGGCTACACCTTC. Translating it yields CAWSSGQGAPETEANYGYTF.

The chain recombines TRBV27 with TRBJ2-6, with 12 bases fitting TRBD1. The junction had 9 bases not matched to a gene; V was cut back by 0 bases and J by 3 bases. This CDR3 is 20 amino acids long. Germline lookup yields CDR1 MNHEY and CDR2 SMNVEV (reference sequence). In DNA, the CDR3 is TGTGCCAGCAGTTTATCCTTGCCGGGACAGGGGGCGCGTGGGGCCAACGTCCTGACTTTC. This encodes CASSLSLPGQGARGANVLTF.

This clone was counted only a few times. The chain couples TRBV5-6 to TRBJ2-7; a weak D match, TRBD1 (5 bases). CDR1 and CDR2 from the germline V gene are SGHDT and YYEEEE. The length of the CDR3 is 12 residues. The V gene lost 2 bases and the J gene lost 5 bases, with 8 bases spanning the gap. CDR3 DNA sequence: TGTGCCAGCAGCTTAATAGGGGACGAGCAGTACTTC. Its translation: CASSLIGDEQYF.

This clone was seen more than once but under ten times. The chain uses TRBV11-2 and TRBJ2-7; D is unresolved. CDR3 length: 15 amino acids. The germline V gene has CDR1 SGHAT and CDR2 FQNNGV. The V gene lost 4 bases and the J gene lost 2 bases, with 15 bases spanning the gap. The CDR3 nucleotides are TGTGCCAGCAGCTCCTCCCGGGTCCCTACCTACGAGCAGTACTTC. Its translation: CASSSSRVPTYEQYF.

The chain combines TRBV2 with TRBJ1-5; D is undetermined. The CDR3 consists of 15 residues. The germline gives CDR1 SNHLY, CDR2 FYNNEI. Between the trimmed V and J ends, which lost 0 bases and 4 bases, there was a span of 10 bases. In DNA, the CDR3 is TGTGCCAGCAGTGAAGCGCTTCGGGTGAATCAGCCCCAGCATTTT. Encoded protein: CASSEALRVNQPQHF.

This rearrangement joins TRBV5-4 to TRBJ1-1; D may be TRBD1 (5 bases). V lost 1 base and J lost 3, with 10 bases in between. Per the germline V gene, CDR1 is SGHNT and CDR2 is YYREEE (reference sequence). The CDR3 length is 14 residues. CDR3 amino acids: CASSLQGIDTEAFF. CDR3 in DNA: TGTGCCAGCAGCTTGCAGGGTATTGACACTGAAGCTTTCTTT.

The gene calls are TRBV2 and TRBJ2-1; 7 bases align to TRBD1. Germline loops: CDR1 SNHLY, CDR2 FYNNEI. Trimming removed 6 bases from V and 9 bases from J; junction bases left unmatched: 2. CDR3 length equals 11 residues. CDR3 nucleotide sequence: TGTGCCAGCAGCGACAGGGTTGAGCAGTTCTTC. Translated, it gives CASSDRVEQFF.

This clone was detected only once. The chain couples TRBV4-3 to TRBJ2-3; 8 bases fit TRBD2. Germline CDR1 and CDR2: LGHNA and YSLEER. This CDR3 spans 16 amino acids. J gave up 2 bases and V 2 bases, and 6 bases lay outside the gene matches. DNA of the CDR3: TGCGCCAGCAGCCAAACTAGCGGATTAGCCACAGATACGCAGTATTTT. As protein: CASSQTSGLATDTQYF.

This clone was recorded at least ten times. Other DNA sequences in this sample translate to the same CDR3. For the CDR3, the DNA is TGTGCCAGCAGCCTAGGTGGAGGACCCTACGAGCAGTACTTC. This codes for CASSLGGGPYEQYF. The chain employs TRBV7-8 and TRBJ2-7; possible D gene TRBD2, 5 bases. The CDR3 covers 14 residues. The germline gives CDR1 SGHVS, CDR2 FQNEAQ. V was cut by 5 bases and J by 2 bases, with 13 bases left in between. The full variable domain, rest sourced from reference TRBV7-8 and TRBJ2-7, is GAGVSQSPRYKVAKRGQDVALRCDPISGHVSLFWYQQALGQGPEFLTYFQNEAQLDKSGLPSDRFFAERPEGSVSTLKIQRTQQEDSAVYLCASSLGGGPYEQYFGPGTRLTVT.

This clone came up a few times. V usage is TRBV5-4 and J usage is TRBJ2-1; D gene uncertain. This CDR3 region has 11 residues. V lost 0 bases, J lost 12 bases, and 7 bases lay in between. CDR1 and CDR2 (germline): SGHNT, YYREEE (reference sequence). This CDR3 reads CASSLEGVQFF. CDR3 DNA sequence: TGTGCCAGCAGCTTGGAAGGAGTGCAGTTCTTC.